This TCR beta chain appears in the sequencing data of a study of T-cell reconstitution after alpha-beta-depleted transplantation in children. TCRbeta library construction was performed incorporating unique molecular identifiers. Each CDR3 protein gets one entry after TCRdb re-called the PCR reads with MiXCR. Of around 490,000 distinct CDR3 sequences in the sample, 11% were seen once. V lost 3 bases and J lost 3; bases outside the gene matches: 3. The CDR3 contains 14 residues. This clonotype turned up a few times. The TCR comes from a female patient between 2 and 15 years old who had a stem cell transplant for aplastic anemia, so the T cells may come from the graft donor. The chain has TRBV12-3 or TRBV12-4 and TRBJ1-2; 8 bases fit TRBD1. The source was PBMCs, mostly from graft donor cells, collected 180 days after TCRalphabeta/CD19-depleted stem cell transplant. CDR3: CASSFRGRDYGYTF. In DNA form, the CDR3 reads TGTGCCAGCAGTTTCAGGGGGCGCGACTATGGCTACACCTTC.